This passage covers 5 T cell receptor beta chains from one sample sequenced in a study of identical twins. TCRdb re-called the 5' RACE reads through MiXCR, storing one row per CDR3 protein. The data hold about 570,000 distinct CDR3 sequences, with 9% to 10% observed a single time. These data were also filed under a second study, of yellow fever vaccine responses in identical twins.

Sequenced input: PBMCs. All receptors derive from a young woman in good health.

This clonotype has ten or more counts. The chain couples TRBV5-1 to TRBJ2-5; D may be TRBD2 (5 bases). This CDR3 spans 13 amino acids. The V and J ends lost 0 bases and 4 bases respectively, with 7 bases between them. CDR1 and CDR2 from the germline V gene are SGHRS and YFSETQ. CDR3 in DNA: TGCGCCAGCAGCTTGGTCGGGGTAGAGACCCAGTACTTC. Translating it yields CASSLVGVETQYF.

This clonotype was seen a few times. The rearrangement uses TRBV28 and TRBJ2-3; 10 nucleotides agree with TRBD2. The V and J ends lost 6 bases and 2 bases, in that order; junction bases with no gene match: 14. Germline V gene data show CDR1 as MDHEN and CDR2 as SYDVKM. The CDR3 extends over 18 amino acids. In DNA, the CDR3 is TGTGCCAGCAGCCCTCCTCAAAGCGGGGGGGTCTACACAGATACGCAGTATTTT. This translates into CASSPPQSGGVYTDTQYF.

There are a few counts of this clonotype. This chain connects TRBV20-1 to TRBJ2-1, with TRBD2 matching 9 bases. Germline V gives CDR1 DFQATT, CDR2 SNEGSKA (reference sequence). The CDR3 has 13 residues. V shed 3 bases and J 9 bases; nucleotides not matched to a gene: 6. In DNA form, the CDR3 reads TGCAGTGCTAGCGGCGGGGGGGCCGGTGAGCAGTTCTTC. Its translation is CSASGGGAGEQFF.

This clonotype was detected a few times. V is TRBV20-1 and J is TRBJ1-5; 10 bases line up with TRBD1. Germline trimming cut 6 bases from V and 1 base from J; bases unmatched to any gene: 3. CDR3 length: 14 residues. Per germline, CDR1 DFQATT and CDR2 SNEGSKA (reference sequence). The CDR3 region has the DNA TGCAGTGCGGGGGGACAGGGGAGCAATCAGCCCCAGCATTTT. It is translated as CSAGGQGSNQPQHF.

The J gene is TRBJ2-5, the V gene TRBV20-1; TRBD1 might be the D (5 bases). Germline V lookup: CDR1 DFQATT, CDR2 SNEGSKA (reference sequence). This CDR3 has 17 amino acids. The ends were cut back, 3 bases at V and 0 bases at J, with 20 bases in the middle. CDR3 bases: TGCAGTGCTAGGGGCCGGCAGGGCAGGCGATACCAAGAGACCCAGTACTTC. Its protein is CSARGRQGRRYQETQYF.